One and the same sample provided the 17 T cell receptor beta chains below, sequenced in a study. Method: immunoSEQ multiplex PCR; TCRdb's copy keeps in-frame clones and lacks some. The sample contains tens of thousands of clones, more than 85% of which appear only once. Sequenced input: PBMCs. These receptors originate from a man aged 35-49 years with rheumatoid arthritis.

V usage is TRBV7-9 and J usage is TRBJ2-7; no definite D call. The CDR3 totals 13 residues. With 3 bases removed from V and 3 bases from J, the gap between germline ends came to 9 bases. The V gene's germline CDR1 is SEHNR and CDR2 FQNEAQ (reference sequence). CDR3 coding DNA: TGTGCCAGCAGCTTCGGATCCGGCTACGAGCAGTACTTC. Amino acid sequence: CASSFGSGYEQYF.

CDR3 sequence: CASSPEWETQYF. The CDR3 region has the DNA TGTGCCAGCTCACCAGAGTGGGAGACCCAGTACTTC. V usage is TRBV18 and J usage is TRBJ2-5; no clear D gene. CDR1 is KGHSH and CDR2 is LQKENI in the germline V gene. The length of the CDR3 is 12 residues. The germline V and J ends were trimmed by 2 bases and 5 bases, with 6 bases remaining between them.

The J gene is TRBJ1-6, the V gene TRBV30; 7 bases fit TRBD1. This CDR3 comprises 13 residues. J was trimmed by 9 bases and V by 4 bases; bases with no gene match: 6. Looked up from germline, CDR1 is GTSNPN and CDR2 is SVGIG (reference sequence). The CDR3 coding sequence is TGTGCCTGGATGCGACAGGGATCTTCACCCCTCCACTTT. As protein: CAWMRQGSSPLHF.

The CDR3 sequence is CASFAGELFF. The DNA of the CDR3 is TGTGCCAGTTTTGCCGGGGAGCTGTTTTTT. The chain joins TRBV19 to TRBJ2-2; D call uncertain. V lost 8 bases to trimming and J lost 6 bases, with 4 bases between them. Germline CDR1 reads LNHDA; CDR2 reads SQIVND (reference sequence). This CDR3 has 10 residues.

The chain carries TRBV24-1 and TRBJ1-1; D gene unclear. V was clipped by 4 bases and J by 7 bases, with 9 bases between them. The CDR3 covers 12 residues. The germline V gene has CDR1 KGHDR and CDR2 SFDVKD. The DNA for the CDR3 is TGTGCCACCAGTGACCGCTGGGGTGAAGCTTTCTTT. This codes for CATSDRWGEAFF.

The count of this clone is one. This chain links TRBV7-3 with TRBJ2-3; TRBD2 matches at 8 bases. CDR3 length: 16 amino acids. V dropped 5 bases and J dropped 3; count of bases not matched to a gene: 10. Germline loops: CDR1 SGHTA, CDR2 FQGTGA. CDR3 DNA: TGTGCCAGCAGCCCGCGACTGAGCGGGAGTACAGATACGCAGTATTTT. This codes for CASSPRLSGSTDTQYF.

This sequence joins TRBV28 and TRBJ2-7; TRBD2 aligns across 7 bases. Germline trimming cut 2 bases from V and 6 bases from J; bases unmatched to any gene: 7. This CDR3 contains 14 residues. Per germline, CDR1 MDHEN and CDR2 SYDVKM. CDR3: CASSLAGAFREQYF. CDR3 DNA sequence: TGTGCCAGCAGTTTAGCGGGAGCCTTCCGCGAGCAGTACTTC.

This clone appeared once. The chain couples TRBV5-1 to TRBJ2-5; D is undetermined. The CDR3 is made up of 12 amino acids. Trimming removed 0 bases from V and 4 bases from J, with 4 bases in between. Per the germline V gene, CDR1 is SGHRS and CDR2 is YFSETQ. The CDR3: CASSLDPETQYF. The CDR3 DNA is TGCGCCAGCAGCTTGGATCCAGAGACCCAGTACTTC. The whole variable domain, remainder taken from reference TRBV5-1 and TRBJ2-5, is KAGVTQTPRYLIKTRGQQVTLSCSPISGHRSVSWYQQTPGQGLQFLFEYFSETQRNKGNFPGRFSGRQFSNSRSEMNVSTLELGDSALYLCASSLDPETQYFGPGTRLLVL.

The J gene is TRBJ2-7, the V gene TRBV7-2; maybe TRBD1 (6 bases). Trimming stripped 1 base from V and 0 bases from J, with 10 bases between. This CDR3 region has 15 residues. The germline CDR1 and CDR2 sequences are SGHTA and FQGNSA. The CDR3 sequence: CASSLGQASSYEQYF. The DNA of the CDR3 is TGTGCCAGCAGCTTAGGACAGGCCAGCTCCTACGAGCAGTACTTC.

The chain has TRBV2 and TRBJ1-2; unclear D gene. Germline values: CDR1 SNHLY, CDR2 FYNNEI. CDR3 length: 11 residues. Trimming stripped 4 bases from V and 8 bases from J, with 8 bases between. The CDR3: CASSASWGYTF. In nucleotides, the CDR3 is TGTGCCAGCAGTGCCTCTTGGGGCTACACCTTC. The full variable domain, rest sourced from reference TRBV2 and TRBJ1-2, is EPEVTQTPSHQVTQMGQEVILRCVPISNHLYFYWYRQILGQKVEFLVSFYNNEISEKSEIFDDQFSVERPDGSNFTLKIRSTKLEDSAMYFCASSASWGYTFGSGTRLTVV.

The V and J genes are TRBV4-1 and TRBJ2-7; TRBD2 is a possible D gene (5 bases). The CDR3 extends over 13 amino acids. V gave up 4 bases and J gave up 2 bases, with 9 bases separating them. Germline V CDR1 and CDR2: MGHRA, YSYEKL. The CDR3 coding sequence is TGCGCCAGCAGCCGGACTGAGACCTACGAGCAGTACTTC. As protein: CASSRTETYEQYF.

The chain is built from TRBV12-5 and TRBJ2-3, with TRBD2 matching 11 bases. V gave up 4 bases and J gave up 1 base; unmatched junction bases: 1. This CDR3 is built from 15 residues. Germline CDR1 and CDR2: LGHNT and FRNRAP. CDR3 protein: CASGSGLAGTDTQYF. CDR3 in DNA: TGTGCTAGTGGTTCGGGACTAGCGGGCACAGATACGCAGTATTTT.

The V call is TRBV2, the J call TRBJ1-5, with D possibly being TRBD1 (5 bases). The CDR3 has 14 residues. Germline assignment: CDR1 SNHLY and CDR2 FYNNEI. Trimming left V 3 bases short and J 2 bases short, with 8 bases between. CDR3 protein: CASSERGGNQPQHF. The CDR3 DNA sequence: TGTGCCAGCAGTGAGCGGGGGGGCAATCAGCCCCAGCATTTT.

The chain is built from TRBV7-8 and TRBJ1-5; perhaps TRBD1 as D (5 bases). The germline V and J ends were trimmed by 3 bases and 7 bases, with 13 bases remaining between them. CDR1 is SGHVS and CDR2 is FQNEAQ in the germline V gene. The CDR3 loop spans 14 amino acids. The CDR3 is CASSFGQGGQPQHF. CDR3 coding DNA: TGTGCCAGCAGCTTCGGGCAGGGAGGCCAGCCCCAGCATTTT. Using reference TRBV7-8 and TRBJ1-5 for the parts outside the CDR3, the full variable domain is GAGVSQSPRYKVAKRGQDVALRCDPISGHVSLFWYQQALGQGPEFLTYFQNEAQLDKSGLPSDRFFAERPEGSVSTLKIQRTQQEDSAVYLCASSFGQGGQPQHFGDGTRLSIL.

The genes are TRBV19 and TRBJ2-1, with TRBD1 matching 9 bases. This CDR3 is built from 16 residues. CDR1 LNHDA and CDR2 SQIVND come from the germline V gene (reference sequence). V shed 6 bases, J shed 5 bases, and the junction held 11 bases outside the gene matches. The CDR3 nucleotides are TGTGCCAGTAGCTCTTTCCGGGACAGGGATGACAATGAGCAGTTCTTC. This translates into CASSSFRDRDDNEQFF.

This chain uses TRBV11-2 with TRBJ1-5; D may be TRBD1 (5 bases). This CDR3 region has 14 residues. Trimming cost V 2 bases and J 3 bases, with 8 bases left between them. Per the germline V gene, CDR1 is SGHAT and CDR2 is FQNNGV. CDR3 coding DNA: TGTGCCAGCAGCTTAAAGGGGATCAATCAGCCCCAGCATTTT. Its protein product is CASSLKGINQPQHF. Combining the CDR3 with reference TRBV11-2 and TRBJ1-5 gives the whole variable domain EAGVAQSPRYKIIEKRQSVAFWCNPISGHATLYWYQQILGQGPKLLIQFQNNGVVDDSQLPKDRFSAERLKGVDSTLKIQPAKLEDSAVYLCASSLKGINQPQHFGDGTRLSIL.

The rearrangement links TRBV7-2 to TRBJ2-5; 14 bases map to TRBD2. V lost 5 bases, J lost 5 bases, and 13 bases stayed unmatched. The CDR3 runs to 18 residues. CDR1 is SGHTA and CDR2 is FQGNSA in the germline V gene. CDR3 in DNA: TGTGCCAGCAGCCGGAGGTATCGACTAGCGGGAGGGGGCGAGACCCAGTACTTC. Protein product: CASSRRYRLAGGGETQYF.